Below are 25 T cell receptor beta chains sequenced from a single sample in a study of blood T cell repertoires in COVID-19. The protocol was immunoSEQ multiplex PCR, while the TCRdb copy is restricted to in-frame clones and leaves out a portion. Found here are more than 350,000 clones, roughly 84% of them singletons; the top ten hold 1.4% to 1.5%. Sequencing used PBMCs or T cells enriched from blood (not recorded which). Receptors were obtained from a woman younger than 30 who had been exposed to COVID-19.

This chain connects TRBV9 to TRBJ2-5, with 8 bases lining up with TRBD1. CDR1 and CDR2 (germline): SGDLS, YYNGEE. CDR3 length: 15 residues. The J segment lost 2 bases and the V segment lost 0 bases, leaving 3 bases of the junction unmatched. CDR3 nucleotide sequence: TGTGCCAGCAGCGTAGAGGGGGACAGGCAAGAGACCCAGTACTTC. Encoded protein: CASSVEGDRQETQYF.

V gene TRBV28 combines with J gene TRBJ1-3; the match to TRBD1 covers 11 bases. Per the germline V gene, CDR1 is MDHEN and CDR2 is SYDVKM. The CDR3 runs to 16 residues. Losses at the gene ends were 6 bases for V and 2 bases for J; bases not matched to a gene: 6. The CDR3: CASSPGQGAPGNTIYF. CDR3 nucleotide sequence: TGTGCCAGCAGCCCTGGACAGGGGGCACCTGGAAACACCATATATTTT.

The J gene is TRBJ1-1, the V gene TRBV7-9; D is ambiguous. Germline assignment: CDR1 SEHNR and CDR2 FQNEAQ (reference sequence). The CDR3 runs 13 residues. Trimming stripped 2 bases from V and 5 bases from J, with 9 bases between. The CDR3 spells CASSLSGGTEAFF. CDR3 nucleotides: TGTGCCAGCAGCTTATCTGGAGGGACTGAAGCTTTCTTT.

The chain is built from TRBV5-4 and TRBJ2-7, with 9 bases matching TRBD1. The V gene end was trimmed by 5 bases and the J gene end by 1 base; junction bases not matched to a gene: 4. This CDR3 is 14 amino acids long. Germline V gene data show CDR1 as SGHNT and CDR2 as YYREEE (reference sequence). CDR3 nucleotides: TGTGCCAGCAGACAACAGGGGGCTTCCTACGAGCAGTACTTC. This codes for CASRQQGASYEQYF. Full variable domain (rest looked up from reference TRBV5-4 and TRBJ2-7): ETGVTQSPTHLIKTRGQQVTLRCSSQSGHNTVSWYQQALGQGPQFIFQYYREEENGRGNFPPRFSGLQFPNYSSELNVNALELDDSALYLCASRQQGASYEQYFGPGTRLTVT.

This clone occurred once. The rearrangement links TRBV15 to TRBJ2-5; D may be TRBD1 (6 bases). The germline V and J ends were trimmed by 3 bases and 5 bases, with 10 bases remaining between them. This CDR3 is 13 amino acids long. CDR1 is LNHNV, CDR2 YYDKDF, per germline (reference sequence). CDR3 amino acids: CATSRGAGETQYF. CDR3 nucleotide sequence: TGTGCCACCAGCAGGGGGGCAGGGGAGACCCAGTACTTC.

On this clone itself: The junction shows a germline mismatch at one end, possibly a read error. The CDR3 is CATAKTGELFF. CDR3 nucleotide sequence: TGTGCCACCGCGAAGACCGGGGAGCTGTTTTTT. The V and J genes are TRBV28 and TRBJ2-2, with D unclear. The length of the CDR3 is 11 residues. Germline V lookup: CDR1 MDHEN, CDR2 SYDVKM.

The chain joins TRBV28 to TRBJ2-1; maybe TRBD2 (6 bases). V was cut by 1 base and J by 5 bases, with 24 bases left in between. This CDR3 has 19 amino acids. Per the germline V gene, CDR1 is MDHEN and CDR2 is SYDVKM. CDR3 sequence reads: CASSLLSGVGASDNNEQFF. The CDR3 DNA follows: TGTGCCAGCAGTTTATTATCAGGAGTTGGGGCTAGCGACAACAATGAGCAGTTCTTC.

The rearrangement joins TRBV4-1 to TRBJ2-4; TRBD2 agrees at 7 bases. With V trimmed by 0 bases and J by 1 base, 3 bases remained unmatched. This CDR3 contains 16 residues. Looked up from germline, CDR1 is MGHRA and CDR2 is YSYEKL. The DNA for the CDR3 is TGCGCCAGCAGCCAAGAGGGGCGGGGGGCCAAAAACATTCAGTACTTC. This translates into CASSQEGRGAKNIQYF.

The chain carries TRBV29-1 and TRBJ2-5; 11 bases align to TRBD2. Germline CDR1 is SQVTM and CDR2 is ANQGSEA. The CDR3 loop spans 14 amino acids. V trimming: 6 bases; J trimming: 5 bases; junction bases outside the gene matches: 8. The CDR3 spells CSVVAGGKGETQYF. The CDR3 DNA sequence: TGCAGCGTCGTAGCGGGGGGGAAGGGGGAGACCCAGTACTTC. The whole variable domain, filled in from reference TRBV29-1 and TRBJ2-5, reads SAVISQKPSRDICQRGTSLTIQCQVDSQVTMMFWYRQQPGQSLTLIATANQGSEATYESGFVIDKFPISRPNLTFSTLTVSNMSPEDSSIYLCSVVAGGKGETQYFGPGTRLLVL.

The rearrangement uses TRBV5-4 and TRBJ1-1; maybe TRBD1 (6 bases). This CDR3 region has 16 residues. V lost 4 bases and J lost 0, with 16 bases in between. CDR1 and CDR2 from the germline V gene are SGHNT and YYREEE (reference sequence). The CDR3 DNA reads as TGTGCCAGCAGCCCTGGGGGGGCTTTTATGAACACTGAAGCTTTCTTT. Translated, it gives CASSPGGAFMNTEAFF.

V gene TRBV18 combines with J gene TRBJ2-2; the match to TRBD2 covers 13 bases. The germline V gene encodes CDR1 KGHSH and CDR2 LQKENI. Trimming removed 2 bases from V and 2 bases from J; junction bases left unmatched: 5. This CDR3 region has 18 residues. The CDR3 DNA follows: TGTGCCAGCTCACCAAGGGGGACTAGCGGGATCAACACCGGGGAGCTGTTTTTT. Protein: CASSPRGTSGINTGELFF.

J is TRBJ2-1 and V is TRBV5-1; the D gene is possibly TRBD2 (5 bases). Trimming stripped 4 bases from V and 5 bases from J, with 16 bases between. This CDR3 spans 15 amino acids. Germline-derived CDR1 and CDR2 are SGHRS and YFSETQ. CDR3 sequence (DNA): TGCGCCAGCAGCCGAGCCCAGACCGGGAACAATGAGCAGTTCTTC. It encodes CASSRAQTGNNEQFF. Based on the CDR3 plus reference TRBV5-1 and TRBJ2-1, the full variable domain is KAGVTQTPRYLIKTRGQQVTLSCSPISGHRSVSWYQQTPGQGLQFLFEYFSETQRNKGNFPGRFSGRQFSNSRSEMNVSTLELGDSALYLCASSRAQTGNNEQFFGPGTRLTVL.

The chain is built from TRBV15 and TRBJ2-3; 12 nucleotides agree with TRBD2. In germline, CDR1 is LNHNV, CDR2 YYDKDF (reference sequence). The CDR3 has 16 residues. J was trimmed by 5 bases and V by 5 bases; bases with no gene match: 8. CDR3 amino acids: CATSRSLAGGQDTQYF. The DNA for the CDR3 is TGTGCCACCAGCCGAAGCCTAGCGGGGGGGCAAGATACGCAGTATTTT.

The table lists this clone with a few counts. The V call is TRBV4-2, the J call TRBJ2-7; 7 bases align to TRBD1. Germline lookup yields CDR1 LGHNA and CDR2 YNFKEQ. The junction had 6 bases not matched to a gene; V was cut back by 1 base and J by 3 bases. This CDR3 is 15 amino acids long. CDR3 bases: TGTGCCAGCAGCCAAGCAACGGGACAGCACTACGAGCAGTACTTC. As protein: CASSQATGQHYEQYF.

This clone was seen a few times. The rearrangement uses TRBV11-3 and TRBJ2-5; 11 bases are shared with TRBD1. Germline V gives CDR1 SGHNT, CDR2 YENEEA. The CDR3 runs to 16 residues. Unmatched junction bases numbered 9, after V lost 4 bases and J lost 5 bases. CDR3 residues: CASSSWTGGAVETQYF. The DNA for the CDR3 is TGTGCCAGCAGCTCTTGGACAGGGGGCGCGGTGGAGACCCAGTACTTC.

The rearrangement links TRBV18 to TRBJ2-1; 15 bases map to TRBD2. The CDR3 is 17 residues long. Looked up from germline, CDR1 is KGHSH and CDR2 is LQKENI. Unmatched junction bases numbered 4, after V lost 3 bases and J lost 4 bases. As DNA, the CDR3 is TGTGCCAGCTCACCCGGACTAGCGGGGGGGCGGTACAATGAGCAGTTCTTC. It yields the protein CASSPGLAGGRYNEQFF.

The chain is built from TRBV19 and TRBJ1-5; no definite D call. V was shortened by 4 bases and J by 2 bases, with 6 bases between the two germline ends. This CDR3 comprises 13 residues. Looked up from germline, CDR1 is LNHDA and CDR2 is SQIVND (reference sequence). The CDR3 sequence is CASSREGNQPQHF. CDR3 DNA sequence: TGTGCCAGTAGTAGGGAGGGCAATCAGCCCCAGCATTTT.

The chain recombines TRBV5-4 with TRBJ1-2, with 7 nucleotides matching TRBD1. V shed 4 bases, J shed 4 bases, and the junction held 13 bases outside the gene matches. This CDR3 comprises 16 residues. Germline V lookup: CDR1 SGHNT, CDR2 YYREEE (reference sequence). CDR3 nucleotide sequence: TGTGCCAGCAGCCCGAAATATGAACAGGGGAGCTATGGCTACACCTTC. This translates into CASSPKYEQGSYGYTF.

The genes are TRBV5-5 and TRBJ1-6, with 11 nucleotides matching TRBD1. The junction had 14 bases not matched to a gene; V was cut back by 5 bases and J by 10 bases. Germline CDR1 reads SGHKS; CDR2 reads YYEKEE (reference sequence). CDR3 size: 17 residues. This CDR3 reads CASRIGQGALFGSPLHF. The CDR3 DNA sequence: TGTGCCAGCAGGATCGGACAGGGGGCCCTTTTTGGGTCACCCCTCCACTTT.

This clone has more than one count but fewer than ten. The chain couples TRBV19 to TRBJ1-6; TRBD1 matches 7 bases. The germline gives CDR1 LNHDA, CDR2 SQIVND (reference sequence). V gave up 7 bases and J gave up 14 bases; unmatched junction bases: 5. This CDR3 is built from 11 residues. The CDR3 nucleotides are TGTGCCAGTACAGACAGGGACTCCCTCCACTTT. Amino acids: CASTDRDSLHF.

This clone was picked up one time. This chain connects TRBV27 to TRBJ1-2; a possible D gene is TRBD1 (6 bases). V was pared by 4 bases and J by 5 bases, with 17 bases between. The germline V gene has CDR1 MNHEY and CDR2 SMNVEV (reference sequence). The CDR3 has 15 residues. CDR3 protein: CASSSPMGGAYGYTF. In DNA, the CDR3 is TGTGCCAGCAGTTCACCAATGGGGGGGGCATATGGCTACACCTTC.

This chain links TRBV24-1 with TRBJ2-7; the D gene is possibly TRBD1 (6 bases). Per the germline V gene, CDR1 is KGHDR and CDR2 is SFDVKD. This CDR3 comprises 13 residues. V was clipped by 7 bases and J by 0 bases, with 9 bases between them. The CDR3 reads CATSLGGSYEQYF. The CDR3 region has the DNA TGTGCCACCAGCTTAGGGGGCTCCTACGAGCAGTACTTC.

The V gene is TRBV18, the J gene TRBJ2-7; tentatively, D is TRBD2 (6 bases). The CDR3 length is 18 residues. V was trimmed by 4 bases and J by 0 bases, leaving 22 bases between them. Germline values: CDR1 KGHSH, CDR2 LQKENI. The chain's CDR3 is CASSRGLFSGPSSYEQYF. Written as DNA, the CDR3 is TGTGCCAGCTCACGTGGTCTTTTTAGCGGCCCAAGCTCCTACGAGCAGTACTTC.

The chain combines TRBV24-1 with TRBJ1-3, with D perhaps TRBD1 (6 bases). The CDR3 totals 15 residues. The germline CDR1 and CDR2 sequences are KGHDR and SFDVKD. The V and J ends lost 4 bases and 0 bases respectively, with 9 bases between them. The CDR3 reads CATSETGSSGNTIYF. In DNA form, the CDR3 reads TGTGCCACCAGTGAAACAGGGAGCTCTGGAAACACCATATATTTT.

The CDR3, as DNA: TGTGCCAGCAGCCAACAGGGTACCCTGAGCTACGAGCAGTACTTC. Its translation: CASSQQGTLSYEQYF. The chain joins TRBV5-5 to TRBJ2-7, with a tentative D call TRBD1 (6 bases). Per germline, CDR1 SGHKS and CDR2 YYEKEE (reference sequence). CDR3 size: 15 residues. The V end was cut by 4 bases, the J end by 3 bases, with 17 bases between.